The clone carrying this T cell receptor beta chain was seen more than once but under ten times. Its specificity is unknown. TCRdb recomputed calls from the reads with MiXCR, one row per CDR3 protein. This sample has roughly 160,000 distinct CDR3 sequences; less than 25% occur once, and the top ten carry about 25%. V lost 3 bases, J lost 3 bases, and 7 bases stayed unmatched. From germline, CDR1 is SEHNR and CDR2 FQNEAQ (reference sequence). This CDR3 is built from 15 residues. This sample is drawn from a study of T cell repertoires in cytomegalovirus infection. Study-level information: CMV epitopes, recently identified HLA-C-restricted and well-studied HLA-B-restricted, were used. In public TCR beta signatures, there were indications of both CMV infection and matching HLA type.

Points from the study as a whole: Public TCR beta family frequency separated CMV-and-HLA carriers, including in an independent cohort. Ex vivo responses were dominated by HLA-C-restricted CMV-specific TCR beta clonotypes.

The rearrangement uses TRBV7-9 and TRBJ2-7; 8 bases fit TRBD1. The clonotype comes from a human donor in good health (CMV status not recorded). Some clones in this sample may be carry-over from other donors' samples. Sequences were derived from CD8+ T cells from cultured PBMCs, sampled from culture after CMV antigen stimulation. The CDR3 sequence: CASSFRQGLNYEQYF. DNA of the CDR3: TGTGCCAGCAGCTTCCGACAGGGGCTAAACTACGAGCAGTACTTC.